One T cell receptor beta chain is described in this entry. Its antigen target is currently unknown. No clone much larger than this one lies a single base away; base qualities are absent. The record originates from a study of T cell changes during pregnancy in multiple sclerosis (dated by TCRdb to between 2018 and 2020). In terms of the full investigation: The study examined how the T cell repertoire changed over the course of pregnancy in women with multiple sclerosis.

The library was made by the immunoSEQ multiplex PCR assay. The table comes from immuneACCESS by way of TCRdb, which keeps in-frame sequences with V and J called. Part of the clones is missing from these tables; in studies checked, under half for an unresolved V gene and the rest for unknown reasons. Across this sample there are 27,000 or so clones, with about 88% seen only once. Clones ranked in the top ten supply roughly 8% of the sample. Sequencing used CD8+ T cells from peripheral blood mononuclear cells, obtained in the second trimester of pregnancy. The TCR sequence derives from a female donor with multiple sclerosis, enrolled in a pregnancy study.

In nucleotide form, the sequence is TGTGCCAGCAGTTTATTCCCCACAACTAGCGGGGGGTCCCCAGATACGCAGTATTTT. It is translated as CASSLFPTTSGGSPDTQYF. The sequence links TRBV27 to TRBJ2-3, and 12 bases in between align with TRBD2. From a lookup of the germline V gene (reference sequence), CDR1 and CDR2 are MNHEY and SMNVEV. The CDR3 runs 19 amino acids, cysteine and phenylalanine included. Only the CDR3 part of the read is kept: 57 bases, read in frame from the first base. From V the trimming removes 1 base and from J it removes 4 bases, while the gene matches leave 12 bases of the junction unaccounted for.